The source of this TCR beta chain is a study of blood T cells in healthy people across ages. Study details: The template switching approach captured approximately one barcoded beta molecule for every two T cells. General study points: Naive T cell percentage by flow cytometry tracked strongly with beta diversity.

The CDR3 is 13 amino acids. Germline V gene data show CDR1 as SQVTM and CDR2 as ANQGSEA. Trimming shortened V by 3 bases and J by 10 bases, and 18 bases separated the two germline ends. Details on this clonotype: Antigen unknown.

Primers used in a second PCR of about 6 to 11 cycles were a sample-barcoded 5' primer and a J-beta primer mix. Each CDR3 protein is one row after TCRdb ran MiXCR on the 5' RACE reads. This sample yields some 1,800,000 distinct CDR3 sequences, of which about two fifths are seen a single time; roughly 24% belongs to the top ten. The source of this sequence is a human donor in good health. The chain recombines TRBV29-1 with TRBJ1-2; D is ambiguous. The sample consisted of blood. The CDR3 sequence: CSVELVDSDDYTF. CDR3 DNA: TGCAGCGTTGAGTTAGTAGATTCGGATGACTACACCTTC.